These 6 T cell receptor beta chains share one sample of origin, sequenced in a study of blood T cell repertoires in COVID-19 (dated by TCRdb to about 2020). The library was produced with the immunoSEQ multiplex PCR assay. In its TCRdb copy, this immuneACCESS table keeps in-frame sequences only and misses some clones. Where compared with another copy, unresolved V genes explain less than half of these, and the others have no known cause. The sample table records over 200,000 clones; approximately 83% of these occur just once. Roughly 3% of the sample belongs to the ten largest clones. Sequenced: peripheral blood. These receptors all stem from a woman younger than 45 who had recovered from COVID-19.

The rearrangement joins TRBV9 to TRBJ1-2; no definite D call. Deletions cut 0 bases from V and 4 bases from J, with 10 bases between. This CDR3 has 14 residues. Per the germline V gene, CDR1 is SGDLS and CDR2 is YYNGEE. The CDR3, as DNA: TGTGCCAGCAGCGTAGGGTCACAGAGCTATGGCTACACCTTC. This translates into CASSVGSQSYGYTF.

The genes are TRBV5-4 and TRBJ1-1, with no clear D. Germline CDR1 SGHNT, CDR2 YYREEE (reference sequence). The CDR3 length is 14 residues. The V gene lost 1 base and the J gene lost 5 bases, with 12 bases spanning the gap. CDR3 region: CASSLPGEITEAFF. In nucleotides, the CDR3 is TGTGCCAGCAGCTTGCCCGGGGAAATAACTGAAGCTTTCTTT.

V usage is TRBV7-9 and J usage is TRBJ1-4, with 7 bases identical to TRBD1. The J segment lost 6 bases and the V segment lost 5 bases, leaving 6 bases of the junction unmatched. The CDR3 consists of 14 residues. The germline gives CDR1 SEHNR, CDR2 FQNEAQ (reference sequence). The CDR3 region has the DNA TGTGCCAGCAGCCCGGGACAGCTTCATGAAAAACTGTTTTTT. It encodes CASSPGQLHEKLFF.

The V call is TRBV11-3, the J call TRBJ1-1; weak D call: TRBD1 (5 bases). The germline V and J ends were trimmed by 1 base and 6 bases, with 12 bases remaining between them. CDR1 is SGHNT and CDR2 is YENEEA in the germline V gene. The CDR3 contains 14 residues. The CDR3 region has the DNA TGTGCCAGCAGCTTAGGGACAAGCGCCGCTGAAGCTTTCTTT. Translation: CASSLGTSAAEAFF. The whole variable domain, remainder taken from reference TRBV11-3 and TRBJ1-1, is EAGVVQSPRYKIIEKKQPVAFWCNPISGHNTLYWYLQNLGQGPELLIRYENEEAVDDSQLPKDRFSAERLKGVDSTLKIQPAELGDSAVYLCASSLGTSAAEAFFGQGTRLTVV.

V and J are TRBV19 and TRBJ2-2; the D gene is possibly TRBD2 (5 bases). The CDR3 has 14 residues. V lost 4 bases and J 5 bases, leaving 11 bases between the germline ends. Germline V gives CDR1 LNHDA, CDR2 SQIVND (reference sequence). The CDR3 DNA follows: TGTGCCAGTAGTACCGACTACCGTACCGGGGAGCTGTTTTTT. Residues: CASSTDYRTGELFF.

The rearrangement joins TRBV6-5 to TRBJ2-7, with TRBD1 matching over 10 bases. CDR3 length: 14 amino acids. CDR1 is MNHEY and CDR2 is SVGAGI in the germline V gene. Losses at the gene ends were 7 bases for V and 6 bases for J; bases not matched to a gene: 9. The DNA for the CDR3 is TGTGCCAGCACCCCGACAGGGGGCCCTCCCGAGCAGTACTTC. Its translation: CASTPTGGPPEQYF.